These T cell receptor beta chains were read from a single sample in a study of radiotherapy plus CTLA-4 blockade in lung cancer. The method was immunoSEQ multiplex PCR; TCRdb's version includes in-frame clones alone and lacks a portion of them. The data hold approximately 70,000 clones, with 76% observed a single time. Sequenced here: peripheral blood, sampled from a patient treated with radiotherapy plus ipilimumab. The receptors here all came from a human donor with non-small cell lung cancer whose response to radiotherapy plus ipilimumab could not be evaluated. Some clones in this sample may be carry-over from other donors' samples. Each CDR3 is given without its conserved first and last residue. The size of a clone is reported for some rows only, either as once, few or many, or as a class for expanded clones.

NA	TRBJ2-7	TRBV5-1	ASSPGQGANEQY
NA	TRBJ2-7	TRBV28	ASSYAGASGSYEQY
NA	TRBJ1-5	TRBV19	ASSLQGGAGQPQH
NA	TRBJ2-3	TRBV7-2	ASSRQTSRSDTQY
NA	TRBJ2-2	TRBV9	ASSVGGQTSTGELF
NA	TRBJ2-4	TRBV10-3	AISGPGLNIQY
NA	TRBJ2-7	TRBV7-2	ASSTSRGHYEQY
NA	TRBJ2-3	TRBV28	ASSSSGFPDTQY
NA	TRBJ2-1	TRBV5-1	ASSLAVIDEQF
once	TRBJ2-7	TRBV21-1	ASSKSRPRLDPYEQY
NA	TRBJ2-1	TRBV6-5	ASSYGVGQGYNEQF
NA	TRBJ2-1	TRBV15	ATSRDQGSYNEQF
NA	TRBJ1-4	TRBV5-1	ASSRGNEKLF
NA	TRBJ1-5	TRBV28	ASSLGRGFGNQPQH
NA	TRBJ2-7	TRBV27	ASRPGTGAYEQY
NA	TRBJ1-3	TRBV4-3	ASSQDRGNRLLY
NA	TRBJ1-1	TRBV11-2	ASSLGWVAGQGLTEAF
few	TRBJ1-5	TRBV18	ASSPTENQPQH
NA	TRBJ2-1	TRBV27	ASSSTSGGRNEQF
NA	TRBJ1-2	TRBV15	ATSRDRLTRGANYGYT
NA	TRBJ1-2	TRBV5-6	ASSLGWDRGSYT
NA	TRBJ1-1	TRBV7-9	ASSFGEDTEAF
NA	TRBJ2-1	TRBV4-1	ASSPVLTGVYNEQF
once	TRBJ2-2	TRBV29-1	SVAPPRDRGTGELF
few	TRBJ2-3	TRBV9	ASSVEPSGYTQY
few	TRBJ2-3	TRBV6-1	ASSELGSGGAFTQY
few	TRBJ1-5	TRBV4-1	ASSQAYRGQPQH
NA	TRBJ1-2	TRBV28	ASSLELLGGT
NA	TRBJ2-1	TRBV19	ASSTTSGGPNTYNEQF
NA	TRBJ2-1	TRBV5-1	ASSLVSGASYNEQF
NA	TRBJ2-1	TRBV29-1	SVGRGQGYGNEQF
NA	TRBJ1-4	TRBV19	ASSMVGTGQPFATNEKLF
NA	TRBJ1-2	TRBV6-5	ASSLTGYGYT
NA	TRBJ1-1	TRBV6-5	ASGSGGITEAF
NA	TRBJ2-2	TRBV6-5	ASSRGRGVYGELF
NA	TRBJ2-7	TRBV2	ASRPGQGIYEQY
few	TRBJ1-1	TRBV10-1	ASNRHLNTEAF
NA	TRBJ2-5	TRBV5-1	ASSLGLQETQY
NA	TRBJ2-2	TRBV7-9	ASSSSGGARTGELF
NA	TRBJ2-1	TRBV4-3	ASSHTGTTSYNEQF
NA	TRBJ1-5	TRBV27	ASSAWGLNQPQH
NA	TRBJ2-5	TRBV5-1	ASSSSRQETQY
NA	TRBJ1-1	TRBV5-1	ASSSRTGMNTEAF
once	TRBJ1-6	TRBV5-4	ASSGTGGDSPLH
NA	TRBJ1-2	TRBV18	ASSPKTGASNYGYT
NA	TRBJ2-7	TRBV10-3	AHSEGGNEQY
NA	TRBJ1-2	TRBV4-1	ASSIRQGENYGYT
NA	TRBJ1-2	TRBV5-4	ASSTVGGYT